This TCR beta chain was profiled in a study of T cell responses to AZD1222 COVID-19 vaccine. This CDR3 contains 14 residues. V shed 8 bases and J shed 4 bases, with 17 bases lying between them. Germline lookup yields CDR1 SGHVS and CDR2 FQNEAQ. Of note for this clone: Its antigen remains unknown.

Findings of the study overall: Clonal diversity was possibly underestimated, and white British individuals and females predominated among donors. Repertoire sampling happened only post peak T cell response.

Clones were read by immunoSEQ multiplex PCR, and TCRdb kept only the in-frame ones, dropping some. The sample lists around 150,000 clones; 75% to 85% were seen once. The input for sequencing was peripheral blood, taken 28 days after the second dose of the MenACWY control vaccine. This TCR was recovered from an adult who received the MenACWY meningococcal vaccine as a control. This sequence joins TRBV7-8 and TRBJ1-1, with D maybe TRBD1 (5 bases). Here the CDR3 reads CASLAQGVGTEAFF. The CDR3 DNA is TGTGCCAGCCTCGCCCAGGGAGTCGGCACTGAAGCTTTCTTT.